This T cell receptor beta chain was identified during a study of blood T cells in healthy people across ages. This CDR3 is 16 amino acids long. V gave up 4 bases and J gave up 3 bases; unmatched junction bases: 8. With a J-beta primer mix and a sample-barcoded 5' primer, a second PCR ran roughly 6 to 11 cycles. TCRdb reprocessed the 5' RACE reads via MiXCR and lists one record per CDR3 protein. The repertoire holds around 800,000 distinct CDR3 sequences, more than 40% seen once, with nearly 20% in the top ten. Individuals who donated were healthy Caucasians from Russia aged roughly 6 to 100. The total RNA that was extracted per sample amounted to at least 5 micrograms. This clonotype was detected only a few times.

This receptor was taken from a man aged 55 to 69 in good health. The chain joins TRBV12-3 or TRBV12-4 to TRBJ2-3, with 9 bases that match TRBD2. Sequenced: blood. The CDR3 DNA reads as TGTGCCAGCAGTTCCCTTAGCGGGGGATTGACAGATACGCAGTATTTT. It yields the protein CASSSLSGGLTDTQYF.